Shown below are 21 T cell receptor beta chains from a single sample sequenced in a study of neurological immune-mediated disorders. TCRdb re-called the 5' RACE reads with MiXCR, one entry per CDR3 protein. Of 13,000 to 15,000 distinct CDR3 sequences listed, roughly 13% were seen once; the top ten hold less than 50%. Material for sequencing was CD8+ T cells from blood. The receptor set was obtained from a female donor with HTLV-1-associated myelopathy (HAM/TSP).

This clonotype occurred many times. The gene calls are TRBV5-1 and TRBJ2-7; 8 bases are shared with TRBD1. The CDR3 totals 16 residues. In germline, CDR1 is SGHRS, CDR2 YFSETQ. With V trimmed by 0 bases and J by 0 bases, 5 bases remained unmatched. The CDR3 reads CASSLGRGLPSYEQYF. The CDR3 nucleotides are TGCGCCAGCAGCTTGGGCAGGGGGCTCCCCTCCTACGAGCAGTACTTC.

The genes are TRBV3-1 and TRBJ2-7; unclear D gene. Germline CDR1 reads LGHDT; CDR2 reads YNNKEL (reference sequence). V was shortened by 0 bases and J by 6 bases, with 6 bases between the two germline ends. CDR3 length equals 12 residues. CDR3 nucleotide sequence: TGTGCCAGCAGCCAAGATTTTGGCGAGCAGTACTTC. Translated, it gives CASSQDFGEQYF.

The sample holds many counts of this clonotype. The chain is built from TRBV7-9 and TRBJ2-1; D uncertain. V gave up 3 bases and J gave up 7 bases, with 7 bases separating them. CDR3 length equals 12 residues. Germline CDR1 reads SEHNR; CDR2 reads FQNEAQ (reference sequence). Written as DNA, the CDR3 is TGTGCCAGCAGCTTCGGGTATAATGAGCAGTTCTTC. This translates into CASSFGYNEQFF.

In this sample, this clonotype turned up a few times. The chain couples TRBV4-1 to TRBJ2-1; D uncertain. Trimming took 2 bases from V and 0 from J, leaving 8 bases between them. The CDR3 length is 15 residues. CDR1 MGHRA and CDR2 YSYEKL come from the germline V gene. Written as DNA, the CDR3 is TGCGCCAGCAGCCAACCCGGAGTCTCCTACAATGAGCAGTTCTTC. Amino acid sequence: CASSQPGVSYNEQFF.

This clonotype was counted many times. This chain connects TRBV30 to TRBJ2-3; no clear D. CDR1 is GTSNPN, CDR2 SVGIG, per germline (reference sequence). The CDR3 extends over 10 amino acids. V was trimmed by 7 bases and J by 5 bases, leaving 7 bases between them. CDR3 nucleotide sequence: TGTGCCTTTCGTAGAGATACGCAGTATTTT. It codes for CAFRRDTQYF.

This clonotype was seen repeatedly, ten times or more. CDR3 nucleotide sequence: TGTGCCAGCAGCTTAGAATGGGACAGGCTCACAGATACGCAGTATTTT. Translated: CASSLEWDRLTDTQYF. This chain joins TRBV7-2 and TRBJ2-3; 8 bases line up with TRBD1. The CDR3 is 16 residues long. Unmatched junction bases numbered 5, after V lost 1 base and J lost 2 bases. The germline CDR1 and CDR2 sequences are SGHTA and FQGNSA.

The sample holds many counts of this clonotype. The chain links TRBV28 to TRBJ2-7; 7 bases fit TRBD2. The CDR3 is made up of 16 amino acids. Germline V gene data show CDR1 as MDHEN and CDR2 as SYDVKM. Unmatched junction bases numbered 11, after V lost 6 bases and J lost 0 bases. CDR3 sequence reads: CASSLLGRETSYEQYF. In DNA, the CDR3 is TGTGCCAGCAGCCTCCTGGGGCGGGAGACCTCCTACGAGCAGTACTTC.

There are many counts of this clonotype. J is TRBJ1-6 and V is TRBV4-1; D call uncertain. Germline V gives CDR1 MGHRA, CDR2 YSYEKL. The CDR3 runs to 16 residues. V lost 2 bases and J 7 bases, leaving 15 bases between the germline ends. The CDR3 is CASSQTTAAGNSPLHF. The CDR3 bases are TGCGCCAGCAGCCAAACGACTGCTGCGGGGAATTCACCCCTCCACTTT.

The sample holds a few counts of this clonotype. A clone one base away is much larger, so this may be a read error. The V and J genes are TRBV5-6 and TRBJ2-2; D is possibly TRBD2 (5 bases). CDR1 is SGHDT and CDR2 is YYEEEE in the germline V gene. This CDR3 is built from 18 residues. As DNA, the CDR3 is TGTGCCAGCAGCCCCTCCCCTCCCGGGCCCCACAACACCGGGGAGATGTTTTTT. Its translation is CASSPSPPGPHNTGEMFF. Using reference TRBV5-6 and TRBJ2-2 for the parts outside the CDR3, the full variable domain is DAGVTQSPTHLIKTRGQQVTLRCSPKSGHDTVSWYQQALGQGPQFIFQYYEEEERQRGNFPDRFSGHQFPNYSSELNVNALLLGDSALYLCASSPSPPGPHNTGEMFFGEGSRLTVL.

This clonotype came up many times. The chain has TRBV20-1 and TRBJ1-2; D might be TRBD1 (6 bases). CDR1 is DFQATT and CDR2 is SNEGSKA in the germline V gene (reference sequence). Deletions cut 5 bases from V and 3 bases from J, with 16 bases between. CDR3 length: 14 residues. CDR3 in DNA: TGCAGTGCTCGCCTGGGGGGCGTTTACTATGGCTACACCTTC. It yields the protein CSARLGGVYYGYTF.

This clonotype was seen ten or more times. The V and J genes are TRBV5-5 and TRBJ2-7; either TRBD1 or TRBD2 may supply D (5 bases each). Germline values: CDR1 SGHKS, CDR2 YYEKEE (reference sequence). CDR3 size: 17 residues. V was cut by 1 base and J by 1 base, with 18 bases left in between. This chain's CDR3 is CASSLPRDRELSYEQYF. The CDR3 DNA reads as TGTGCCAGCAGCTTGCCTCGGGACCGCGAATTATCCTACGAGCAGTACTTC.

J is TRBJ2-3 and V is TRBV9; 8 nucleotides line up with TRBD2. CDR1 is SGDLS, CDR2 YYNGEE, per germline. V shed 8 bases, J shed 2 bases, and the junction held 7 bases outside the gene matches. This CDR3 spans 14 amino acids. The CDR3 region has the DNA TGTGCCAGAAGAGTAGCGGGGACCACAGATACGCAGTATTTT. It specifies CARRVAGTTDTQYF.

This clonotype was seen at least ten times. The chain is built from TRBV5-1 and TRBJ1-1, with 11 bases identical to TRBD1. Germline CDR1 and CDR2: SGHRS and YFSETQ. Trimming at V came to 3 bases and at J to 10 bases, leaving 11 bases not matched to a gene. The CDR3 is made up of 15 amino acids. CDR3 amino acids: CASSYGQGAEGRAFF. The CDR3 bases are TGCGCCAGCAGCTATGGACAGGGGGCGGAAGGACGAGCTTTCTTT.

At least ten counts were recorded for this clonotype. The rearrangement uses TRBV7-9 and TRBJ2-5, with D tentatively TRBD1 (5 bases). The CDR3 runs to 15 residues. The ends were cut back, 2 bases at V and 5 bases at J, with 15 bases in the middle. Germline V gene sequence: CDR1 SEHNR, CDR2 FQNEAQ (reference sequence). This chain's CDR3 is CASSLQTALGETQYF. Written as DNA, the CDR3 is TGTGCCAGCAGCTTACAGACAGCCCTTGGGGAGACCCAGTACTTC.

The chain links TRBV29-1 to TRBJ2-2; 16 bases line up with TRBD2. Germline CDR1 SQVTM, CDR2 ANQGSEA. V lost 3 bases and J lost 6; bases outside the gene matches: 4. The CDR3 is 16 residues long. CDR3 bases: TGCAGCGTTGATGGGACTAGCGGGAGGGCCCCCGGGGAGCTGTTTTTT. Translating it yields CSVDGTSGRAPGELFF.

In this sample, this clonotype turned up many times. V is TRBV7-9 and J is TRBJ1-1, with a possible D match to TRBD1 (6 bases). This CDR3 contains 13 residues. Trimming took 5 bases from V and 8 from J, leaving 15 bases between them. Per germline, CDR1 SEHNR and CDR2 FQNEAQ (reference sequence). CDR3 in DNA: TGTGCCAGCAGCCCTAACAGGGCCCTAGAAGCTTTCTTT. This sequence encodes CASSPNRALEAFF.

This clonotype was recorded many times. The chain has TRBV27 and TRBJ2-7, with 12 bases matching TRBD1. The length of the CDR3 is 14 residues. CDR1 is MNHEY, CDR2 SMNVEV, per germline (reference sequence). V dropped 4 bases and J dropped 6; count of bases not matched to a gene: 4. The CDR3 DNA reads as TGTGCCAGCAGTTCCGGGACAGGGGGCTCCGAGCAGTACTTC. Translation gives CASSSGTGGSEQYF.

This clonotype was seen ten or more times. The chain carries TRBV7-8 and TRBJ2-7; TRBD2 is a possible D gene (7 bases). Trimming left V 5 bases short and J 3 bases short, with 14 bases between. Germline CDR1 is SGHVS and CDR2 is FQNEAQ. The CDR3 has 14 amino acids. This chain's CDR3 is CASSHGGPLYEQYF. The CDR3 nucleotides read TGTGCCAGCAGCCACGGGGGGCCCCTCTACGAGCAGTACTTC.

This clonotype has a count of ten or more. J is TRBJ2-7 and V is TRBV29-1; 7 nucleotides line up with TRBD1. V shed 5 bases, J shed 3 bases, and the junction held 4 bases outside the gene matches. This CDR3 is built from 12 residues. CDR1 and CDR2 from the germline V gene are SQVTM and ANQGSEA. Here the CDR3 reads CSVRDSFYEQYF. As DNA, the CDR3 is TGCAGCGTTCGGGACAGCTTCTACGAGCAGTACTTC.

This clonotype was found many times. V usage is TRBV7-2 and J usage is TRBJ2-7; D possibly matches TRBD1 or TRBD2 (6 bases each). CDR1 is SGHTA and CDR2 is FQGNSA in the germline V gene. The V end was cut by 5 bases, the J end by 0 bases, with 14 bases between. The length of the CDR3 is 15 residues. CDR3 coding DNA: TGTGCCAGCAGCCCTAGGGGGGACCCCTCCTACGAGCAGTACTTC. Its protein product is CASSPRGDPSYEQYF.

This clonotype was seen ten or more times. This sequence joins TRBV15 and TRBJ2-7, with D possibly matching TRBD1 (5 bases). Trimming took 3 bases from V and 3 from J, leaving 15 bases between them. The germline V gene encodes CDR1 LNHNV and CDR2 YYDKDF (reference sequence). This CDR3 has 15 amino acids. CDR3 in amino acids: CATSSTQGFGYEQYF. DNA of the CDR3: TGTGCCACCAGCAGTACCCAGGGTTTCGGCTACGAGCAGTACTTC.